The 5 T cell receptor beta chains listed next were all sequenced from one sample in a study of CD8+ T cells in alopecia areata. Extracted RNA was reverse transcribed, and the resulting cDNA served as sequencing template. Repertoires were generated with immunoSEQ multiplex PCR, while TCRdb's copy carries only in-frame clones and drops some. The repertoire has some 130,000 clones, about 50% of them found once; the top ten carry around 19%. This material consisted of CD8+ T cells sorted from blood, taken at week 0. These receptors were collected from a human donor with alopecia areata.

The J gene is TRBJ2-3, the V gene TRBV21-1; the table's D call of TRBD2 was not tested on the DNA. TRBV21-1 is labeled a pseudogene. This CDR3 is built from 14 residues. CDR3 sequence: CASGRVLSTDTQYF. The DNA of the CDR3 is TGTGCCAGCGGGAGGGTTCTTAGCACAGATACGCAGTATTTT.

This chain connects TRBV5-6 to TRBJ2-7, with D perhaps matching TRBD1 (5 bases). Trimming shortened V by 0 bases and J by 3 bases, and 10 bases separated the two germline ends. CDR1 and CDR2 from the germline V gene are SGHDT and YYEEEE. The CDR3 runs to 14 residues. The CDR3 sequence is CASSLAQDNYEQYF. The CDR3 coding sequence is TGTGCCAGCAGCTTGGCTCAGGACAACTACGAGCAGTACTTC.

V is TRBV5-4 and J is TRBJ1-3; maybe TRBD1 (6 bases). V lost 0 bases and J 0 bases, leaving 10 bases between the germline ends. From germline, CDR1 is SGHNT and CDR2 YYREEE (reference sequence). This CDR3 has 16 amino acids. This CDR3 reads CASSLGQANSGNTIYF. DNA of the CDR3: TGTGCCAGCAGCTTGGGACAGGCAAACTCTGGAAACACCATATATTTT. The whole variable domain, filled in from reference TRBV5-4 and TRBJ1-3, reads ETGVTQSPTHLIKTRGQQVTLRCSSQSGHNTVSWYQQALGQGPQFIFQYYREEENGRGNFPPRFSGLQFPNYSSELNVNALELDDSALYLCASSLGQANSGNTIYFGEGSWLTVV.

This clone was seen a handful of times. This chain uses TRBV11-2 with TRBJ1-6, with 7 bases aligning to TRBD1. The CDR3 runs 17 residues. Per the germline V gene, CDR1 is SGHAT and CDR2 is FQNNGV. Germline trimming cut 6 bases from V and 5 bases from J; bases unmatched to any gene: 13. The CDR3, as DNA: TGTGCCAGCAGAATTACCACAGGGGACTGGAATAATTCACCCCTCCACTTT. It encodes CASRITTGDWNNSPLHF. The full variable domain, with the rest looked up from reference TRBV11-2 and TRBJ1-6, is EAGVAQSPRYKIIEKRQSVAFWCNPISGHATLYWYQQILGQGPKLLIQFQNNGVVDDSQLPKDRFSAERLKGVDSTLKIQPAKLEDSAVYLCASRITTGDWNNSPLHFGNGTRLTVT.

The V and J genes are TRBV20-1 and TRBJ2-7, with no clear D. There are 10 residues in the CDR3. V gave up 4 bases and J gave up 12 bases, with 13 bases separating them. Per the germline V gene, CDR1 is DFQATT and CDR2 is SNEGSKA (reference sequence). The CDR3 region is CSAMSRYWYF. CDR3 DNA sequence: TGCAGTGCTATGAGTCGGTACTGGTACTTC.